The clone carrying this T cell receptor beta chain was seen only once. Germline CDR1 and CDR2: LNHDA and SQIVND (reference sequence). The CDR3 sequence is 12 residues long. Trimming took 1 base from V and 9 from J, leaving 9 bases between them. The data belong to a study of blood T cell repertoires in COVID-19. Produced via immunoSEQ multiplex PCR; TCRdb's table is partial and in-frame only. This repertoire shows 200,000 or so clones, around four fifths found once; its top ten account for about 4.8%. The chain recombines TRBV19 with TRBJ1-1; D is ambiguous. The receptor's source is a woman aged 25-40 years with acute or convalescent COVID-19. Sequences were obtained from peripheral blood. The CDR3 coding sequence is TGTGCCAGTAGTATAGTTAGCGGGAAAGCTTTCTTT. Translated: CASSIVSGKAFF.